The 17 T cell receptor beta chains reported below all come from one sample, sequenced in a study of cytomegalovirus exposure and HLA in healthy donors. It was with 60 Vbeta and 13 Jbeta primers that the PCR ran. Measured with immunoSEQ multiplex PCR; TCRdb has only the in-frame clones, and not every one. The sample consists of about 160,000 clones, approximately 70% of them appearing once. Sequencing was performed on PBMCs. Every receptor here comes from a man in his forties in good health and CMV-seropositive.

This chain uses TRBV5-1 with TRBJ1-1; D possibly corresponds to TRBD1 (6 bases). The CDR3 length is 12 residues. From germline, CDR1 is SGHRS and CDR2 YFSETQ. V was shortened by 8 bases and J by 1 base, with 9 bases between the two germline ends. The CDR3, as DNA: TGCGCCAGTGGACAGACGAACACTGAAGCTTTCTTT. Its protein is CASGQTNTEAFF. Supplemented by reference TRBV5-1 and TRBJ1-1, the full variable domain reads KAGVTQTPRYLIKTRGQQVTLSCSPISGHRSVSWYQQTPGQGLQFLFEYFSETQRNKGNFPGRFSGRQFSNSRSEMNVSTLELGDSALYLCASGQTNTEAFFGQGTRLTVV.

This clone has a single count. This chain links TRBV29-1 with TRBJ2-1, with TRBD1 as a possible D gene (5 bases). CDR3 size: 13 residues. Trimming took off 0 bases at V and 6 bases at J, with 9 bases between the two ends. Per the germline V gene, CDR1 is SQVTM and CDR2 is ANQGSEA. This chain's CDR3 is CSVEDQTVNEQFF. The CDR3 DNA reads as TGCAGCGTTGAAGATCAGACAGTCAATGAGCAGTTCTTC.

The chain joins TRBV6-6 to TRBJ1-5, with D unresolved. V lost 10 bases and J 1 base, leaving 8 bases between the germline ends. This CDR3 comprises 12 residues. The germline V gene has CDR1 MNHNY and CDR2 SVGAGI (reference sequence). CDR3 protein: CATSGSNQPQHF. The CDR3 DNA is TGTGCCACCTCGGGGAGCAATCAGCCCCAGCATTTT.

This chain links TRBV29-1 with TRBJ2-3, with a tentative D call TRBD1 (6 bases). V shed 1 base and J shed 8 bases, with 16 bases lying between them. The CDR3 totals 14 residues. Looked up from germline, CDR1 is SQVTM and CDR2 is ANQGSEA. Here the CDR3 DNA reads TGCAGCGTTGAAGCGGGACATACGATGGGTACGCAGTATTTT. Translation: CSVEAGHTMGTQYF.

The chain is built from TRBV5-1 and TRBJ1-1; 8 bases match TRBD1. Germline V lookup: CDR1 SGHRS, CDR2 YFSETQ. Trimming cost V 1 base and J 1 base; bases outside gene matches: 9. CDR3 length equals 17 residues. The CDR3 reads CASSLFSPDRANTEAFF. CDR3 in DNA: TGCGCCAGCAGCTTGTTTTCTCCGGACAGGGCGAACACTGAAGCTTTCTTT.

This chain links TRBV5-1 with TRBJ2-4; 8 bases are shared with TRBD2. The length of the CDR3 is 14 residues. V was pared by 4 bases and J by 15 bases, with 15 bases of the junction left unmatched. Per germline, CDR1 SGHRS and CDR2 YFSETQ. CDR3 sequence: CASSPRDSGESGYF. The CDR3 bases are TGCGCCAGCAGCCCCCGTGATAGCGGGGAAAGCGGGTACTTC.

The rearrangement links TRBV7-8 to TRBJ1-4; D gene unclear. The CDR3 has 18 amino acids. Looked up from germline, CDR1 is SGHVS and CDR2 is FQNEAQ. V shed 5 bases and J shed 8 bases, with 27 bases lying between them. The CDR3 loop is CASSHLVVSSGSWEKLFF. As DNA, the CDR3 is TGTGCCAGCAGCCATCTCGTGGTCAGCTCCGGGTCATGGGAAAAACTGTTTTTT.

The rearrangement joins TRBV27 to TRBJ2-1; D may be TRBD1 (6 bases). The V gene's germline CDR1 is MNHEY and CDR2 SMNVEV (reference sequence). The CDR3 has 16 residues. The germline V and J ends were trimmed by 0 bases and 5 bases, with 14 bases remaining between them. The CDR3 reads CASSLSSGDVHNEQFF. The CDR3 nucleotides are TGTGCCAGCAGTTTATCTTCAGGGGATGTCCACAATGAGCAGTTCTTC.

The chain carries TRBV29-1 and TRBJ2-3, with a tentative D call TRBD2 (5 bases). V was pared by 2 bases and J by 3 bases, with 15 bases between. In germline, CDR1 is SQVTM, CDR2 ANQGSEA. This CDR3 is 15 amino acids long. The CDR3 region is CSVEIEAVGTDTQYF. The CDR3, as DNA: TGCAGCGTTGAAATCGAAGCGGTAGGGACAGATACGCAGTATTTT.

For this clone: The final CDR3 position lacks the conserved phenylalanine or tryptophan, pointing to a likely read error. The chain carries TRBV30 and TRBJ2-7; 9 bases agree with TRBD2. The CDR3 spans 15 residues. The ends lost 0 bases at V and 4 bases at J; junction bases unmatched: 7. Looked up from germline, CDR1 is GTSNPN and CDR2 is SVGIG (reference sequence). CDR3 amino acids: CAWSVPSGAIYEQYL. The CDR3 DNA reads TGTGCCTGGAGTGTACCTAGCGGGGCCATATACGAGCAGTACCTC.

The chain links TRBV7-2 to TRBJ2-5, with D unclear. This CDR3 is built from 14 residues. V was trimmed by 1 base and J by 3 bases, leaving 9 bases between them. Germline CDR1 reads SGHTA; CDR2 reads FQGNSA. CDR3 nucleotides: TGTGCCAGCAGCTTAGAATCTGGAGAAGAGACCCAGTACTTC. Its translation: CASSLESGEETQYF.

The V call is TRBV4-2, the J call TRBJ1-5, with D uncertain. The V end was cut by 1 base, the J end by 1 base, with 11 bases between. The CDR3 has 16 amino acids. From germline, CDR1 is LGHNA and CDR2 YNFKEQ. The CDR3 DNA is TGTGCCAGCAGCCAAGGGCCCGGGAGGAGCAATCAGCCCCAGCATTTT. Translating it yields CASSQGPGRSNQPQHF.

This clone appeared a few times. The DNA of the CDR3 is TGTGCCATCAGTGACACAGGGTTGGGAGAGACCCAGTACTTC. This encodes CAISDTGLGETQYF. The genes are TRBV10-3 and TRBJ2-5, with D tentatively TRBD1 (6 bases). The V gene lost 3 bases and the J gene lost 4 bases, with 12 bases spanning the gap. CDR1 ENHRY and CDR2 SYGVKD come from the germline V gene. The CDR3 runs to 14 residues.

This clone turned up a few times. This rearrangement joins TRBV11-3 to TRBJ2-2, with D unclear. Germline values: CDR1 SGHNT, CDR2 YENEEA. V was trimmed by 4 bases and J by 5 bases, leaving 5 bases between them. The CDR3 consists of 12 residues. CDR3 loop: CASSSQTGELFF. The CDR3 DNA follows: TGTGCCAGCAGCTCCCAGACCGGGGAGCTGTTTTTT.

V and J are TRBV7-2 and TRBJ2-5; D might be TRBD2 (7 bases). The CDR3 covers 15 residues. Trimming pared 5 bases from V and 2 bases from J, leaving 15 bases between. Germline loops: CDR1 SGHTA, CDR2 FQGNSA. For the CDR3, the DNA is TGTGCCAGCAGCCCAGTGAGGGGGGGGCAAGAGACCCAGTACTTC. Its protein is CASSPVRGGQETQYF.

There are a few counts of this clone. The rearrangement joins TRBV21-1 to TRBJ2-7; TRBD2 was called by the table and not checked on the DNA. TRBV21-1 is labeled a pseudogene. The CDR3 loop spans 17 amino acids. CDR3 region: CASSTKDPGNSAYEQYF. In DNA form, the CDR3 reads TGTGCCAGCAGCACCAAAGATCCGGGGAATTCAGCCTACGAGCAGTACTTC.

The chain recombines TRBV6-6 with TRBJ1-1; 8 bases agree with TRBD1. Germline values: CDR1 MNHNY, CDR2 SVGAGI (reference sequence). The V segment lost 5 bases and the J segment 4 bases; nucleotides outside the gene matches: 12. CDR3 length: 16 amino acids. The CDR3 spells CASSAGQGRSPTEAFF. The CDR3 DNA is TGTGCCAGCAGTGCCGGACAGGGACGGAGCCCCACTGAAGCTTTCTTT.